This record looks at one T cell receptor (beta chain) sequence and its context. This record belongs to a study of blood T cell repertoires in COVID-19. Study context: Whether acute or convalescent, the COVID-19 samples came from the United States, Italy and Spain. The analysed material was cDNA or gDNA that came from T cells, B-cell-depleted T cells, or PBMCs.

Original data processing: It was from reference gene primer amplification that nucleated cell counts were estimated. Assay used: immunoSEQ multiplex PCR; TCRdb lists only in-frame clones, some missing. The V and J calls and clone size were taken over from that table, and D and trimming were inferred from the DNA. The data show around 130,000 clones, over 75% seen once. V trimming: 8 bases; J trimming: 11 bases; junction bases outside the gene matches: 4. The CDR3 sequence is 11 residues long. Germline CDR1 is MGHRA and CDR2 is YSYEKL. Sample: peripheral blood. The genes are TRBV4-1 and TRBJ2-1, with 9 bases that match TRBD1. The TCR sequence derives from a man aged 65 to 85 with active or convalescent COVID-19. The CDR3 sequence is CASAQGAKQFF. CDR3 bases: TGCGCCAGCGCACAGGGGGCTAAGCAGTTCTTC.